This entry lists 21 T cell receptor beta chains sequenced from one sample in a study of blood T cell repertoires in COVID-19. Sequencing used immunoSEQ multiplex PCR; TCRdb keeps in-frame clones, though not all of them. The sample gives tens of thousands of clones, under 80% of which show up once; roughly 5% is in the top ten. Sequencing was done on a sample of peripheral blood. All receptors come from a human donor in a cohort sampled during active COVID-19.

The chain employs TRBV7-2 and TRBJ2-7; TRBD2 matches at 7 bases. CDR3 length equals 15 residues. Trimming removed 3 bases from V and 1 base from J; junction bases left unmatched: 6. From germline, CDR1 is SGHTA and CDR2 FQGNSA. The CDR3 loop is CASSFYAGVSYEQYF. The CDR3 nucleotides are TGTGCCAGCAGCTTCTACGCGGGAGTGTCCTACGAGCAGTACTTC.

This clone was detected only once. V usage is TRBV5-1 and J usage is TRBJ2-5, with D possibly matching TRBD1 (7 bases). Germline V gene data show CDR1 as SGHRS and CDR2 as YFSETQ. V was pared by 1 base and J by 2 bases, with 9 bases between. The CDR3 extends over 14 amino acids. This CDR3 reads CASSLQGGQETQYF. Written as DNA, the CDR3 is TGCGCCAGCAGCTTGCAGGGGGGACAAGAGACCCAGTACTTC.

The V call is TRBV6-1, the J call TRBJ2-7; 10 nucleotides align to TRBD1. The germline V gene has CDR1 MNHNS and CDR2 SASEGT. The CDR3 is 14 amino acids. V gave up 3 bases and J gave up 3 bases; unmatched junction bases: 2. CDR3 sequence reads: CASSEGTGDYEQYF. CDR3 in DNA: TGTGCCAGCAGTGAGGGGACAGGGGACTACGAGCAGTACTTC.

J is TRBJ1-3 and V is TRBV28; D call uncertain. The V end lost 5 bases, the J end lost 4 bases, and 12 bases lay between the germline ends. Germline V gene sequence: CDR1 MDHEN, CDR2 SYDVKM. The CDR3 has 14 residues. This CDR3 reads CASSPPRRGNTIYF. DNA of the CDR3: TGTGCCAGCAGTCCTCCCCGCCGGGGAAACACCATATATTTT. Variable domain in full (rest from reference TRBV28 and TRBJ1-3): DVKVTQSSRYLVKRTGEKVFLECVQDMDHENMFWYRQDPGLGLRLIYFSYDVKMKEKGDIPEGYSVSREKKERFSLILESASTNQTSMYLCASSPPRRGNTIYFGEGSWLTVV.

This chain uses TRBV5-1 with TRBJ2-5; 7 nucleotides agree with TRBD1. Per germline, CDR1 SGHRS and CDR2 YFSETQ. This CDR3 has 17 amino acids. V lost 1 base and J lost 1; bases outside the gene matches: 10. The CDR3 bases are TGCGCCAGCAGCTTGTCCCCCCGGGACAGAATCCAAGAGACCCAGTACTTC. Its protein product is CASSLSPRDRIQETQYF.

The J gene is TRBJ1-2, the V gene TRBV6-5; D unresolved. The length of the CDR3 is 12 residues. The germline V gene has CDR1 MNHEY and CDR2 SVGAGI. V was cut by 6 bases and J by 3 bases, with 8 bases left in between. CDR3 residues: CASSRGYYGYTF. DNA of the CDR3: TGTGCCAGCAGCCGAGGGTACTATGGCTACACCTTC.

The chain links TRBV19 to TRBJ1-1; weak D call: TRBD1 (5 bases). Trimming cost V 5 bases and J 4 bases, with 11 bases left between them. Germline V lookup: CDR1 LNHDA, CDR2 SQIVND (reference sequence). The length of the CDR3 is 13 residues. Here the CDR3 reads CASSPGLATEAFF. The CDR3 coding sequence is TGTGCCAGTAGTCCGGGACTGGCCACTGAAGCTTTCTTT.

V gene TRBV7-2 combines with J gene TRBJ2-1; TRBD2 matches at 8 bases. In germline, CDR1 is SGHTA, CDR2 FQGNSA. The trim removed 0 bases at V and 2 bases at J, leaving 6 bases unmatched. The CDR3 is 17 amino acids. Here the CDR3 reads CASSLARRTSPYNEQFF. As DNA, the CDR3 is TGTGCCAGCAGCTTAGCGAGGAGGACTAGCCCCTACAATGAGCAGTTCTTC.

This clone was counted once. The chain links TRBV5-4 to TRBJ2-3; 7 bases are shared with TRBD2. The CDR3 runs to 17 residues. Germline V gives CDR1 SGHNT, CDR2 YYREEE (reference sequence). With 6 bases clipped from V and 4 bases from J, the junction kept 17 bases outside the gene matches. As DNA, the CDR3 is TGTGCCAGCACCACCGGGGGGACGGGCCTGGGCCCAGATACGCAGTATTTT. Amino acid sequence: CASTTGGTGLGPDTQYF.

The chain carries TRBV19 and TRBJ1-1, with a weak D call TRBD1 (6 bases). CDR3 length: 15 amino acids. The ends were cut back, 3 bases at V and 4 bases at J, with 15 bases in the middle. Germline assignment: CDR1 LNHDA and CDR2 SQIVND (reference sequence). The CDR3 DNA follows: TGTGCCAGTAGTATTAGCGGGGGCCTTGGCACTGAAGCTTTCTTT. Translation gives CASSISGGLGTEAFF.

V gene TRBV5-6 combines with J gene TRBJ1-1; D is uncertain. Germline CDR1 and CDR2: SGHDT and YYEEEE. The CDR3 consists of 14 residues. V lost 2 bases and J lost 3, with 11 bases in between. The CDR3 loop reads CASSLSGGYTEAFF. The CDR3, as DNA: TGTGCCAGCAGCTTATCTGGCGGCTACACTGAAGCTTTCTTT.

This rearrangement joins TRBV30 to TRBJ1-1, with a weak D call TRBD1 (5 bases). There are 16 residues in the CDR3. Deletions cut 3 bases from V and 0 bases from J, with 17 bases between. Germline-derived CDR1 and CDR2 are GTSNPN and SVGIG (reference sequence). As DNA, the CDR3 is TGTGCCTGGAGGGGGGATCCGGGAGGCCTGAACACTGAAGCTTTCTTT. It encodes CAWRGDPGGLNTEAFF.

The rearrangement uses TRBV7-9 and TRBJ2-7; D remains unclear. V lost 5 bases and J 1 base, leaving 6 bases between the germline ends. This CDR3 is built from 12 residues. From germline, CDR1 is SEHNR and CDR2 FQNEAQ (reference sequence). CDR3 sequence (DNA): TGTGCCAGCAGCCCCTTGTCCTACGAGCAGTACTTC. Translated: CASSPLSYEQYF. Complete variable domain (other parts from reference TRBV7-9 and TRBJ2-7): DTGVSQNPRHKITKRGQNVTFRCDPISEHNRLYWYRQTLGQGPEFLTYFQNEAQLEKSRLLSDRFSAERPKGSFSTLEIQRTEQGDSAMYLCASSPLSYEQYFGPGTRLTVT.

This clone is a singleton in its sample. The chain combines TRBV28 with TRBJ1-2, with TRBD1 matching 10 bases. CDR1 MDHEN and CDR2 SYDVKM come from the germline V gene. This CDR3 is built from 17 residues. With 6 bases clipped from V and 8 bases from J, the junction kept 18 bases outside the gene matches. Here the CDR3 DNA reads TGTGCCAGCAGCCTTATGTGGGCGACAGGGGGCGCAAGGGGCTACACCTTC. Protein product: CASSLMWATGGARGYTF.

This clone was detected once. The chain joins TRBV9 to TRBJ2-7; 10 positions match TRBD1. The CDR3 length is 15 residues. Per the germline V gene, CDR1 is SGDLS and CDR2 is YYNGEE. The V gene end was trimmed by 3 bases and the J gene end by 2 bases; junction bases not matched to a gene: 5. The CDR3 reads CASSAPGTGAYEQYF. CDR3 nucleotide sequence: TGTGCCAGCAGCGCCCCCGGGACAGGGGCCTACGAGCAGTACTTC.

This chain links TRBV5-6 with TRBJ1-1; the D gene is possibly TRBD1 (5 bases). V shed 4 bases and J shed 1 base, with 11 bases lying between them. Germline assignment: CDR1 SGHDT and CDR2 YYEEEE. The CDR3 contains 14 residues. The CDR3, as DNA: TGTGCCAGCAGCCGCGACAGAAGGAACACTGAAGCTTTCTTT. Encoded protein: CASSRDRRNTEAFF.

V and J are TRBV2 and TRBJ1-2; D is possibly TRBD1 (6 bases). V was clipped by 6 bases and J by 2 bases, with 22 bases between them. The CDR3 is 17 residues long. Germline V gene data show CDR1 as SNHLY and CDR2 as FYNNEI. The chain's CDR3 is CASRTLPPGQENYGYTF. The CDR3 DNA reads TGTGCCAGCAGAACATTACCACCGGGACAAGAAAACTATGGCTACACCTTC.

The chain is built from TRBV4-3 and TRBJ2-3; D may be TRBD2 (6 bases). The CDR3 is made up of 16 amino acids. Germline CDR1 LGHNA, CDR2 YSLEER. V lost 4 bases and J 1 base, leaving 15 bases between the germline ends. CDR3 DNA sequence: TGCGCCAGCAGCCCAAAACTGCGGGATCGCACAGATACGCAGTATTTT. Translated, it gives CASSPKLRDRTDTQYF.

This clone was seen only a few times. The CDR3 nucleotides read TGTGCCAGCAGTGAATGGGGGGACACTGAAGCTTTCTTT. It is translated as CASSEWGDTEAFF. The V call is TRBV2, the J call TRBJ1-1, with D maybe TRBD1 (5 bases). The germline V gene encodes CDR1 SNHLY and CDR2 FYNNEI. This CDR3 region has 13 residues. V was clipped by 2 bases and J by 3 bases, with 7 bases between them.

The CDR3 DNA is TGTGCCAGCAGTTCGGGACAACGGGACAAGGAACAAGAGACCCAGTACTTC. Translated, it gives CASSSGQRDKEQETQYF. The chain is built from TRBV5-8 and TRBJ2-5; tentatively, D is TRBD1 (6 bases). The CDR3 has 17 residues. The V gene lost 5 bases and the J gene lost 2 bases, with 22 bases spanning the gap. Germline V CDR1 and CDR2: SGHTS, YDEGEE.

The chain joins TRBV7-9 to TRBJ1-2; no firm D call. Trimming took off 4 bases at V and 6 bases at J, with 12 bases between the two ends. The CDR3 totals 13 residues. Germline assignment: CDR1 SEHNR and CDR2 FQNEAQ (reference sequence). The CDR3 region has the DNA TGTGCCAGCAGCTCGAGGGTCTTGGATGGCTACACCTTC. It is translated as CASSSRVLDGYTF. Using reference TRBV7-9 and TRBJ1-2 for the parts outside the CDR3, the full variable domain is DTGVSQNPRHKITKRGQNVTFRCDPISEHNRLYWYRQTLGQGPEFLTYFQNEAQLEKSRLLSDRFSAERPKGSFSTLEIQRTEQGDSAMYLCASSSRVLDGYTFGSGTRLTVV.